These T cell receptor beta chains were read from a single sample in a study of a mutant IDH1 vaccine in newly diagnosed glioma. Libraries were prepared by immunoSEQ multiplex PCR; TCRdb keeps only in-frame clonotypes and omits some of them. The table lists under 150,000 clones, about 90% of them singletons, with 0.55% to 0.7% in the top ten. The antigens for these receptors are not known. Sample: PBMCs, taken from a glioma patient whose treatment included an IDH1 peptide vaccine. These receptors originate from a woman in her forties or fifties with glioma. CDR3s include the opening cysteine and the closing phenylalanine or tryptophan. The order of the fields is D gene, clone size, V gene, J gene, CDR3 protein, CDR3 DNA. D genes are given only for firm matches. The size entry is marked missing in some rows and otherwise reads once, few, many or a size class.

>TRBD2|.|TRBV5-6|TRBJ2-2
CASSPPGTSAGTGELFF
TGTGCCAGCAGCCCGCCCGGGACTAGCGCTGGTACCGGGGAGCTGTTTTTT
>.|.|TRBV2|TRBJ2-3
CASSSPEGGFPDTQYF
TGTGCCAGCAGTAGTCCGGAGGGTGGTTTCCCAGATACGCAGTATTTT
>.|.|TRBV11-2|TRBJ2-1
CASSSTRSRGEQFF
TGTGCCAGCAGCTCCACGAGGTCCCGGGGTGAGCAGTTCTTC
>TRBD2|.|TRBV10-3|TRBJ2-7
CAIKTSGSRYEQYF
TGTGCCATCAAAACTAGCGGGAGTCGATACGAGCAGTACTTC
>TRBD2|once|TRBV7-8|TRBJ2-7
CASSAYRLAGSYEQYF
TGTGCCAGCAGCGCCTACCGCCTAGCGGGATCCTACGAGCAGTACTTC
>TRBD1|.|TRBV10-3|TRBJ1-2
CAISRTGGNYGYTF
TGTGCCATCAGCCGGACAGGGGGCAACTATGGCTACACCTTC
>.|few|TRBV4-1|TRBJ2-7
CASSRGGTHYEQYF
TGCGCCAGCAGCCGGGGGGGGACACACTACGAGCAGTACTTC
>.|.|TRBV6-6|TRBJ1-1
CASSYPHTQNTEAFF
TGTGCCAGCAGTTACCCTCACACCCAGAACACTGAAGCTTTCTTT
>.|.|TRBV6-1|TRBJ2-3
CASRNLVVGPDTQYF
TGTGCCAGCAGGAACCTAGTGGTGGGCCCAGATACGCAGTATTTT
>.|.|TRBV28|TRBJ2-7
CASSSTGVYEQYF
TGTGCCAGCAGTTCGACAGGTGTCTACGAGCAGTACTTC
>TRBD2|.|TRBV28|TRBJ2-3
CASSMGTSGTASTDTQYF
TGTGCCAGCAGCATGGGGACTAGCGGGACCGCTAGCACAGATACGCAGTATTTT
>.|.|TRBV18|TRBJ2-6
CASSSGERGANVLTF
TGTGCCAGCTCATCAGGGGAACGTGGGGCCAACGTCCTGACTTTC
>TRBD2|.|TRBV6-1|TRBJ2-3
CASSELAGGPDTQYF
TGTGCCAGCAGTGAACTAGCGGGAGGGCCAGATACGCAGTATTTT
>.|.|TRBV28|TRBJ2-2
CASSSTTGELFF
TGTGCCAGCAGTTCAACCACCGGGGAGCTGTTTTTT
>.|.|TRBV5-1|TRBJ2-5
CASSRDIKYF
TGCGCCAGCAGCAGGGACATTAAGTACTTC